Listed below are T cell receptor beta chains from one sample, sequenced in a study of T cell changes during pregnancy in multiple sclerosis. Measured with immunoSEQ multiplex PCR; TCRdb has only the in-frame clones, and not every one. The sample has about 40,000 clones, 80% to 90% seen once. The source was CD4+ T cells from peripheral blood mononuclear cells, collected after pregnancy. These receptors all stem from a female donor with multiple sclerosis, enrolled in a pregnancy study. The CDR3 runs from the conserved cysteine through the conserved F or W. Each record gives: J gene, V gene, D gene, clone size, CDR3 protein, CDR3 DNA. The D gene is left open where the match is weak. A row's size may be missing; if present it is once, few, many or a size class.

J: TRBJ1-2
V: TRBV7-2
D: .
size: .
CDR3: CASSSVSYGYTF
DNA: TGTGCCAGCAGCTCTGTGAGTTATGGCTACACCTTC

J: TRBJ1-1
V: TRBV5-1
D: .
size: .
CDR3: CASSLAGETEAFF
DNA: TGCGCCAGCAGCTTGGCCGGGGAGACTGAAGCTTTCTTT

J: TRBJ1-1
V: TRBV2
D: .
size: once
CDR3: CASRRRTEAFF
DNA: TGTGCCAGCCGGAGACGAACTGAAGCTTTCTTT

J: TRBJ1-4
V: TRBV2
D: .
size: few
CDR3: CASSELAGLEKLFF
DNA: TGTGCCAGCAGTGAACTGGCAGGTCTTGAAAAACTGTTTTTT

J: TRBJ2-3
V: TRBV4-3
D: .
size: .
CDR3: CASSQDLGAQGTDTQYF
DNA: TGCGCCAGCAGCCAAGATCTGGGCGCCCAGGGCACAGATACGCAGTATTTT

J: TRBJ1-1
V: TRBV5-6
D: .
size: .
CDR3: CASSLGHLTTEAFF
DNA: TGTGCCAGCAGCTTGGGACACTTGACCACTGAAGCTTTCTTT

J: TRBJ1-2
V: TRBV5-6
D: TRBD1
size: .
CDR3: CASSDGTGNGYTF
DNA: TGTGCCAGCAGCGACGGGACAGGGAATGGCTACACCTTC

J: TRBJ2-7
V: TRBV7-9
D: .
size: .
CDR3: CASSFLQGLAYEQYF
DNA: TGTGCCAGCAGCTTCTTGCAGGGGCTGGCCTACGAGCAGTACTTC

J: TRBJ1-2
V: TRBV13
D: TRBD1
size: .
CDR3: CASSTPRLQGIYGYTF
DNA: TGTGCCAGCAGCACTCCTCGCCTACAGGGGATTTATGGCTACACCTTC

J: TRBJ1-3
V: TRBV5-1
D: .
size: .
CDR3: CASSFNGGSGNTIYF
DNA: TGCGCCAGCAGCTTTAACGGGGGCTCTGGAAACACCATATATTTT

J: TRBJ2-2
V: TRBV5-4
D: TRBD2
size: .
CDR3: CASSLSASGVTGELFF
DNA: TGTGCCAGCAGCTTGAGTGCTAGCGGGGTCACCGGGGAGCTGTTTTTT

J: TRBJ1-5
V: TRBV2
D: .
size: .
CDR3: CASSEQGNVQPQHF
DNA: TGTGCCAGCAGTGAACAGGGGAATGTACAGCCCCAGCATTTT

J: TRBJ2-1
V: TRBV18
D: TRBD2
size: .
CDR3: CASSPSGTNEQFF
DNA: TGTGCCAGCTCACCCAGCGGGACCAATGAGCAGTTCTTC

J: TRBJ2-3
V: TRBV29-1
D: TRBD2
size: .
CDR3: CSAPGLAGADTQYF
DNA: TGCAGCGCCCCGGGACTAGCGGGAGCAGATACGCAGTATTTT

J: TRBJ1-1
V: TRBV19
D: TRBD1
size: .
CDR3: CASSVGQGETEAFF
DNA: TGTGCCAGTAGTGTGGGACAGGGAGAGACTGAAGCTTTCTTT

J: TRBJ1-2
V: TRBV28
D: .
size: once
CDR3: CASSVRAGGYGYTF
DNA: TGTGCCAGCTCCGTTAGGGCCGGGGGCTATGGCTACACCTTC

J: TRBJ2-3
V: TRBV19
D: .
size: .
CDR3: CASRGDRSAGFTDTQYF
DNA: TGTGCCAGTAGGGGGGATAGGTCCGCGGGATTCACAGATACGCAGTATTTT

J: TRBJ1-5
V: TRBV5-1
D: .
size: .
CDR3: CASSPTGDSNQPQHF
DNA: TGCGCCAGCAGCCCCACCGGGGATAGCAATCAGCCCCAGCATTTT

J: TRBJ2-5
V: TRBV9
D: TRBD2
size: .
CDR3: CASSDRTSGREKTQYF
DNA: TGTGCCAGCAGCGACAGGACTAGCGGGAGGGAAAAGACCCAGTACTTC

J: TRBJ1-2
V: TRBV18
D: .
size: .
CDR3: CASSVTGSGYTF
DNA: TGTGCCAGCTCAGTAACAGGGTCCGGCTACACCTTC

J: TRBJ2-1
V: TRBV29-1
D: .
size: .
CDR3: CSVVVAGQNYNEQFF
DNA: TGCAGCGTTGTGGTCGCTGGACAGAATTACAATGAGCAGTTCTTC

J: TRBJ2-3
V: TRBV4-3
D: .
size: .
CDR3: CASSPAGAGTDTQYF
DNA: TGCGCCAGCAGCCCGGCAGGCGCGGGAACAGATACGCAGTATTTT

J: TRBJ1-2
V: TRBV6-5
D: .
size: .
CDR3: CASSYSVLSYGYTF
DNA: TGTGCCAGCAGTTATTCGGTATTGAGCTATGGCTACACCTTC

J: TRBJ2-7
V: TRBV6-1
D: .
size: few
CDR3: CASSARGYEQYF
DNA: TGTGCCAGCAGTGCACGGGGGTACGAGCAGTACTTC

J: TRBJ2-7
V: TRBV2
D: TRBD1
size: .
CDR3: CASRETGTGFYEQYF
DNA: TGTGCCAGCAGGGAAACCGGGACAGGGTTCTACGAGCAGTACTTC

J: TRBJ2-3
V: TRBV5-5
D: TRBD2
size: .
CDR3: CASSGAGGTDTQYF
DNA: TGTGCCAGCAGCGGCGCGGGGGGGACAGATACGCAGTATTTT

J: TRBJ2-7
V: TRBV30
D: TRBD1
size: .
CDR3: CALGQGGHEQYF
DNA: TGTGCCTTGGGACAGGGGGGACACGAGCAGTACTTC

J: TRBJ2-1
V: TRBV5-1
D: .
size: .
CDR3: CASSPWFGSVNEQFF
DNA: TGCGCCAGCAGCCCCTGGTTCGGTAGCGTCAATGAGCAGTTCTTC

J: TRBJ2-3
V: TRBV7-2
D: .
size: .
CDR3: CASSPYTDTQYF
DNA: TGTGCCAGCAGCCCCTACACAGATACGCAGTATTTT

J: TRBJ2-7
V: TRBV25-1
D: .
size: .
CDR3: CASGGASYEQYF
DNA: TGTGCCAGCGGGGGGGCATCCTACGAGCAGTACTTC

J: TRBJ1-3
V: TRBV5-4
D: .
size: .
CDR3: CASSSGGASGNTIYF
DNA: TGTGCCAGCAGCTCTGGGGGGGCCTCTGGAAACACCATATATTTT

J: TRBJ1-1
V: TRBV29-1
D: .
size: once
CDR3: CSVGALSDTEAFF
DNA: TGCAGCGTTGGTGCGCTCTCGGACACTGAAGCTTTCTTT

J: TRBJ2-4
V: TRBV5-6
D: .
size: .
CDR3: CASSLAGKNIQYF
DNA: TGTGCCAGCAGCTTGGCAGGGAAGAACATTCAGTACTTC

J: TRBJ1-5
V: TRBV5-5
D: .
size: .
CDR3: CASSPTGGWGNQPQHF
DNA: TGTGCCAGCAGCCCCACCGGGGGGTGGGGCAATCAGCCCCAGCATTTT

J: TRBJ2-2
V: TRBV4-3
D: .
size: .
CDR3: CASSFGPGDTGELFF
DNA: TGCGCCAGCAGCTTCGGTCCAGGGGACACCGGGGAGCTGTTTTTT

J: TRBJ1-5
V: TRBV2
D: .
size: .
CDR3: CASRHGTGENNSNQPQHF
DNA: TGTGCCAGCAGACACGGGACTGGAGAGAACAATAGCAATCAGCCCCAGCATTTT

J: TRBJ2-1
V: TRBV27
D: .
size: .
CDR3: CASSLYLGRALNNEQFF
DNA: TGTGCCAGCAGTTTATATCTGGGCAGGGCCCTCAACAATGAGCAGTTCTTC

J: TRBJ2-7
V: TRBV19
D: TRBD1
size: .
CDR3: CASSKGPGQGKYEQYF
DNA: TGTGCCAGTAGCAAGGGACCGGGACAGGGAAAGTACGAGCAGTACTTC

J: TRBJ2-3
V: TRBV4-2
D: TRBD2
size: .
CDR3: CASSQTTSASTDTQYF
DNA: TGTGCCAGCAGCCAAACGACTAGCGCGAGCACAGATACGCAGTATTTT

J: TRBJ2-2
V: TRBV5-6
D: .
size: .
CDR3: CASSLGGANTGELFF
DNA: TGTGCCAGCAGCTTAGGTGGAGCGAACACCGGGGAGCTGTTTTTT